These T cell receptor beta chains were read from a single sample in a study of OX40 agonist ivuxolimab in advanced cancers. Using immunoSEQ multiplex PCR, the repertoire was profiled, and TCRdb retains in-frame clones only, with some absent. Of tens of thousands of clones in the sample, 90% to 95% are singletons; the top ten hold roughly 0.69%. The source material was CD4+ or CD8+ T cells sorted from blood, sampled in a trial of the OX40 agonist ivuxolimab. These receptors came from an adult with an advanced solid tumor such as melanoma, head and neck, liver or kidney cancer. Both conserved end residues are part of each CDR3. The D gene is left open where the match is weak. The size field is filled for only some rows; it gives once, few, many or a size class.

J gene	D gene	clone size	V gene	CDR3 DNA	CDR3 protein
TRBJ2-7	TRBD1	.	TRBV19	TGTGCCAGTAGTTCCGGACAGGGCCCAGCCGAGCAGTACTTC	CASSSGQGPAEQYF
TRBJ2-7	.	.	TRBV4-2	TGTGCCAGCAGCCAAGCGACAGGTATGACCGAATACGAGCAGTACTTC	CASSQATGMTEYEQYF
TRBJ2-7	TRBD2	.	TRBV5-4	TGTGCCAGCAGCTTAGCGGGAGGGCCCTACGAGCAGTACTTC	CASSLAGGPYEQYF
TRBJ1-1	.	.	TRBV6-1	TGTGCCAGCAGTGGGGCCCTAGGGGCCGGGAACACTGAAGCTTTCTTT	CASSGALGAGNTEAFF
TRBJ1-4	TRBD1	few	TRBV18	TGTGCCAGCTCACCACGGGCCCAGGGGGCCGACACTAATGAAAAACTGTTTTTT	CASSPRAQGADTNEKLFF
TRBJ1-1	.	.	TRBV27	TGTGCCAGCAGCCCGCGGGGGATATGGGAGAACACTGAAGCTTTCTTT	CASSPRGIWENTEAFF
TRBJ1-5	.	.	TRBV28	TGTGCCAGCAGTTTAGGAAGCCAGCCCCAGCATTTT	CASSLGSQPQHF
TRBJ2-6	TRBD1	.	TRBV6-4	TGTGCCAGCAGTCCCAGGGGGTACGCTGGGGCCAACGTCCTGACTTTC	CASSPRGYAGANVLTF
TRBJ1-4	.	.	TRBV28	TGTGCCAGCAGTTTACCTGCAGGGACAAGGGAAAAACTGTTTTTT	CASSLPAGTREKLFF
TRBJ2-2	TRBD2	.	TRBV7-6	TGTGCCAGCAGCTTAATGCTAGCGGGAGGTAGCGGGGAGCTGTTTTTT	CASSLMLAGGSGELFF
TRBJ2-2	TRBD2	.	TRBV7-2	TGTGCCAGCAGCTTCACCGGGACTACGAACACCGGGGAGCTGTTTTTT	CASSFTGTTNTGELFF
TRBJ2-1	TRBD2	few	TRBV7-9	TGTGCCAGCAGCTTAATCGCGGGAGGGCGGACGCATGAGCAGTTCTTC	CASSLIAGGRTHEQFF
TRBJ1-2	TRBD1	.	TRBV4-1	TGCGCCAGCAGCCAAGCACAGGGGCTGCAGAACTATGGCTACACCTTC	CASSQAQGLQNYGYTF
TRBJ2-7	TRBD2	once	TRBV28	TGTGCCAGCAGTTCATGGGGGACTAGCGGGTTCTACGAGCAGTACTTC	CASSSWGTSGFYEQYF
TRBJ1-1	.	.	TRBV6-6	TGTGCCAGCAGTTACTCCGCGGCTTGGTGGAACACTGAAGCTTTCTTT	CASSYSAAWWNTEAFF
TRBJ2-3	TRBD2	once	TRBV5-1	TGCGCCAGCAGGACTAGCGGGAGCAGCACAGATACGCAGTATTTT	CASRTSGSSTDTQYF
TRBJ1-2	.	once	TRBV14	TGTGCCAGCAGCCAAGATCTAGGGTTTGGCTACACCTTC	CASSQDLGFGYTF